This entry lists 23 T cell receptor beta chains sequenced from one sample in a study of T cells after yellow fever vaccination. TCRdb re-derived calls from the 5' RACE reads in MiXCR, one entry per CDR3 protein. The profile shows just under 600,000 distinct CDR3 sequences, 13% of them singletons. This specimen consisted of PBMCs, obtained on the day of the yellow fever booster vaccination. These receptors were taken from a young man who received the YFV17D yellow fever vaccine.

This clonotype was detected a few times. The rearrangement links TRBV4-3 to TRBJ2-1; 7 bases line up with TRBD2. With V trimmed by 0 bases and J by 4 bases, 6 bases remained unmatched. Germline values: CDR1 LGHNA, CDR2 YSLEER. This CDR3 has 16 residues. The CDR3 spells CASSQDIGRPYNEQFF. The CDR3 nucleotides read TGCGCCAGCAGCCAAGATATCGGGAGGCCTTACAATGAGCAGTTCTTC.

This clonotype was picked up a small number of times. The V gene is TRBV12-3 or TRBV12-4, the J gene TRBJ2-2; TRBD1 agrees at 12 bases. The CDR3 covers 15 residues. Unmatched junction bases numbered 9, after V lost 8 bases and J lost 8 bases. The CDR3 reads CASGGTGGRGGELFF. The CDR3 coding sequence is TGTGCCAGCGGAGGGACAGGGGGCAGAGGAGGGGAGCTGTTTTTT.

In this sample, this clonotype turned up a few times. V gene TRBV5-1 combines with J gene TRBJ2-5, with TRBD1 matching over 9 bases. CDR1 and CDR2 from the germline V gene are SGHRS and YFSETQ. The CDR3 has 14 residues. The V segment lost 10 bases and the J segment 5 bases; nucleotides outside the gene matches: 12. This chain's CDR3 is CASTTGGAWETQYF. The CDR3 DNA is TGCGCCTCCACCACAGGGGGCGCTTGGGAGACCCAGTACTTC.

In this sample, this clonotype turned up a few times. The V call is TRBV6-2 or TRBV6-3, the J call TRBJ2-7; 9 bases are a match to TRBD1. CDR3 length equals 15 residues. J lost 5 bases, V lost 7 bases, and 12 bases had no gene match. Per the germline V gene, CDR1 is MNHEY and CDR2 is SVGEGT. CDR3 DNA: TGTGCCAGCACCCCGGGACAGGGAAATCTCCACGAGCAGTACTTC. Protein product: CASTPGQGNLHEQYF.

This clonotype showed up just once. The CDR3 loop reads CASSRWTSGETQYF. In DNA form, the CDR3 reads TGTGCCAGCAGCCGCTGGACTAGCGGCGAGACCCAGTACTTC. The chain uses TRBV3-1 and TRBJ2-5; TRBD2 aligns across 10 bases. The CDR3 contains 14 residues. Germline trimming cut 4 bases from V and 5 bases from J; bases unmatched to any gene: 4. The germline gives CDR1 LGHDT, CDR2 YNNKEL (reference sequence).

This chain uses TRBV4-3 with TRBJ2-1, with no clear D. The V and J ends lost 1 base and 5 bases respectively, with 12 bases between them. Germline-derived CDR1 and CDR2 are LGHNA and YSLEER. The CDR3 is 15 residues long. The CDR3: CASSQALPLDNEQFF. CDR3 DNA sequence: TGCGCCAGCAGCCAAGCCCTCCCTTTGGACAATGAGCAGTTCTTC.

This clonotype was seen only a few times. The CDR3, as DNA: TGTGCCAGCAGCTCTCGGCCGACTATAGCGCGCGATGAGCAGTTCTTC. Its translation is CASSSRPTIARDEQFF. This rearrangement joins TRBV7-9 to TRBJ2-1, with TRBD2 as a possible D gene (5 bases). There are 16 residues in the CDR3. The V gene's germline CDR1 is SEHNR and CDR2 FQNEAQ (reference sequence). Trimming pared 4 bases from V and 8 bases from J, leaving 21 bases between.

The chain links TRBV5-5 to TRBJ2-1, with a possible D match to TRBD1 (6 bases). Trimming stripped 4 bases from V and 4 bases from J, with 15 bases between. Looked up from germline, CDR1 is SGHKS and CDR2 is YYEKEE (reference sequence). This CDR3 is 15 amino acids long. CDR3 nucleotides: TGTGCCAGCAGCACCACCCAGGGGATGTACAATGAGCAGTTCTTC. Its translation: CASSTTQGMYNEQFF.

CDR3 amino acids: CATSRDVGTGVGEQYF. In DNA, the CDR3 is TGTGCCACCAGCAGAGATGTAGGGACAGGGGTCGGGGAGCAGTACTTC. The chain joins TRBV15 to TRBJ2-7; 10 nucleotides agree with TRBD1. V lost 0 bases, J lost 7 bases, and 9 bases stayed unmatched. The CDR3 consists of 16 residues. Germline-derived CDR1 and CDR2 are LNHNV and YYDKDF (reference sequence).

This chain connects TRBV30 to TRBJ2-7; a weak D match, TRBD2 (5 bases). Trimming removed 1 base at V and 6 bases at J, with 10 bases between. This CDR3 has 12 residues. Germline V gene data show CDR1 as GTSNPN and CDR2 as SVGIG (reference sequence). The CDR3 DNA reads TGTGCCTGGAGTGCCCCGCGGGCCGAGCAGTACTTC. Its translation is CAWSAPRAEQYF.

The chain links TRBV18 to TRBJ2-5, with a possible D match to TRBD1 (5 bases). The germline CDR1 and CDR2 sequences are KGHSH and LQKENI. V lost 6 bases to trimming and J lost 2 bases, with 13 bases between them. The CDR3 is made up of 14 amino acids. The CDR3 DNA reads TGTGCCAGCTCCCAACGACAGATGCAAGAGACCCAGTACTTC. Encoded protein: CASSQRQMQETQYF.

The CDR3 sequence is CASSVLAGGDEQFF. Here the CDR3 DNA reads TGTGCCAGCAGTGTCCTAGCGGGAGGGGATGAGCAGTTCTTC. This sequence joins TRBV2 and TRBJ2-1, with TRBD2 matching over 12 bases. Germline assignment: CDR1 SNHLY and CDR2 FYNNEI. The length of the CDR3 is 14 residues. V lost 4 bases, J lost 8 bases, and 3 bases stayed unmatched.

This clonotype was counted a few times. The chain couples TRBV20-1 to TRBJ1-1; no definite D call. Trimming removed 1 base from V and 5 bases from J, with 8 bases in between. Per germline, CDR1 DFQATT and CDR2 SNEGSKA (reference sequence). The CDR3 spans 12 residues. CDR3 sequence reads: CSARGLSTEAFF. CDR3 nucleotides: TGCAGTGCTAGAGGTCTCAGTACTGAAGCTTTCTTT.

The chain has TRBV2 and TRBJ1-1; 7 bases line up with TRBD1. With V trimmed by 4 bases and J by 0 bases, 8 bases remained unmatched. Germline values: CDR1 SNHLY, CDR2 FYNNEI. The CDR3 totals 16 residues. The CDR3 bases are TGTGCCAGCAGTGTACAGGGGACGGGGATGAACACTGAAGCTTTCTTT. Protein product: CASSVQGTGMNTEAFF.

This rearrangement joins TRBV5-1 to TRBJ1-5, with D perhaps matching TRBD1 (5 bases). This CDR3 comprises 16 residues. V lost 0 bases to trimming and J lost 7 bases, with 17 bases between them. Germline V CDR1 and CDR2: SGHRS, YFSETQ. The CDR3, as DNA: TGCGCCAGCAGCTTGGGGACCAGGGCAAGCGGGCAGCCCCAGCATTTT. This translates into CASSLGTRASGQPQHF.

This clonotype was seen only a few times. The chain recombines TRBV4-3 with TRBJ1-1, with a possible D match to TRBD1 (5 bases). Germline loops: CDR1 LGHNA, CDR2 YSLEER. The V end was cut by 1 base, the J end by 5 bases, with 11 bases between. CDR3 size: 14 residues. CDR3 in DNA: TGCGCCAGCAGCCAAGGTCAGGGTTGGACTGAAGCTTTCTTT. This gives the protein CASSQGQGWTEAFF.

There are many counts of this clonotype. The V gene is TRBV27, the J gene TRBJ2-5, with D uncertain. V was shortened by 5 bases and J by 5 bases, with 12 bases between the two germline ends. The CDR3 totals 13 residues. In germline, CDR1 is MNHEY, CDR2 SMNVEV (reference sequence). The CDR3 region is CASSLSRRETQYF. For the CDR3, the DNA is TGTGCCAGCAGTCTGAGTAGGCGGGAGACCCAGTACTTC.

This clonotype has a count of ten or more. V is TRBV12-3 or TRBV12-4 and J is TRBJ2-7; a weak D match, TRBD1 (6 bases). V lost 5 bases, J lost 5 bases, and 16 bases lay in between. This CDR3 comprises 14 residues. As DNA, the CDR3 is TGTGCCAGCAGTCCCGGGACACCCACAAACGAGCAGTACTTC. Amino acid sequence: CASSPGTPTNEQYF.

In its sample, this clonotype was seen a few times. The rearrangement uses TRBV2 and TRBJ2-7, with 9 bases matching TRBD1. The trim removed 7 bases at V and 2 bases at J, leaving 6 bases unmatched. Per germline, CDR1 SNHLY and CDR2 FYNNEI. CDR3 size: 14 residues. The CDR3 spells CASTSGTGTYEQYF. The CDR3 coding sequence is TGTGCCAGCACTTCCGGGACAGGGACCTACGAGCAGTACTTC.

The V and J genes are TRBV3-1 and TRBJ2-7, with 7 bases that match TRBD1. V dropped 2 bases and J dropped 6; count of bases not matched to a gene: 4. CDR3 size: 13 residues. Germline V CDR1 and CDR2: LGHDT, YNNKEL (reference sequence). The CDR3 DNA follows: TGTGCCAGCAGCCAACCCGACAGGGCCGAGCAGTACTTC. It encodes CASSQPDRAEQYF.

This clonotype was picked up a small number of times. The V gene is TRBV3-1, the J gene TRBJ1-2; D is perhaps TRBD1 (6 bases). This CDR3 comprises 13 residues. V was trimmed by 0 bases and J by 7 bases, leaving 9 bases between them. Germline CDR1 is LGHDT and CDR2 is YNNKEL (reference sequence). CDR3 nucleotide sequence: TGTGCCAGCAGCCAAGACGGGGGCTCTGGCTACACCTTC. Translating it yields CASSQDGGSGYTF.

This clonotype was seen a few times. The chain combines TRBV29-1 with TRBJ1-5; the D gene is possibly TRBD1 (5 bases). The V end lost 3 bases, the J end lost 4 bases, and 13 bases lay between the germline ends. Germline V gene sequence: CDR1 SQVTM, CDR2 ANQGSEA. This CDR3 spans 14 amino acids. The CDR3 DNA reads as TGCAGCGTTGACAGGGATGGGGGTAATCAGCCCCAGCATTTT. Protein: CSVDRDGGNQPQHF.

This chain joins TRBV5-1 and TRBJ2-3; D is ambiguous. The CDR3 covers 13 residues. Germline assignment: CDR1 SGHRS and CDR2 YFSETQ. The ends were cut back, 0 bases at V and 6 bases at J, with 8 bases in the middle. The CDR3 region has the DNA TGCGCCAGCAGCTTGGTTAACATGGATACGCAGTATTTT. It yields the protein CASSLVNMDTQYF.